This T cell receptor beta chain appears in the sequencing data of a study of blood T cells in healthy people across ages. The CDR3 spans 15 residues. The V gene lost 4 bases and the J gene lost 2 bases, with 12 bases spanning the gap. Using a J-beta primer mix together with a sample-barcoded 5' primer, a second PCR was run for about 6 to 11 cycles. MiXCR, applied by TCRdb to the 5' RACE reads, yields one record per CDR3 protein. The sample holds hundreds of thousands of distinct CDR3 sequences, under 30% seen once. Sequenced: blood. The chain couples TRBV12-3 or TRBV12-4 to TRBJ1-5; D is ambiguous. The source is an elderly woman in good health. The CDR3: CASSSGSFGNQPQHF. CDR3 bases: TGTGCCAGCAGTTCGGGGTCTTTCGGCAATCAGCCCCAGCATTTT.